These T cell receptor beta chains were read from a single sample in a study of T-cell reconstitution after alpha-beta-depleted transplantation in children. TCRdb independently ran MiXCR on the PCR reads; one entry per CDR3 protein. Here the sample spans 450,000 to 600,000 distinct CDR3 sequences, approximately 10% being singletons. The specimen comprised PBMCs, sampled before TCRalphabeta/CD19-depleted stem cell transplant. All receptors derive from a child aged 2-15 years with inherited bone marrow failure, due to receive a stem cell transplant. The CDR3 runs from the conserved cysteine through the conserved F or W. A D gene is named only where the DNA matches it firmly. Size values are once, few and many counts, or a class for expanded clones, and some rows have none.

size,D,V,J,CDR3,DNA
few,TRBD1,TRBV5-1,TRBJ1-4,CASSLIGTGGEKLFF,TGCGCCAGCAGCTTGATTGGGACAGGGGGTGAAAAACTGTTTTTT
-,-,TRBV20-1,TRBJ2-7,CSARGPGRSYEQYF,TGCAGTGCTAGGGGACCCGGACGGAGCTACGAGCAGTACTTC
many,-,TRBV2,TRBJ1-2,CASSERPSAHYGYTF,TGTGCCAGCAGTGAACGACCCTCGGCCCACTATGGCTACACCTTC
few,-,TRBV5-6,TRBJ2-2,CASSPGGIGELFF,TGTGCCAGCAGCCCAGGAGGGATCGGGGAGCTGTTTTTT
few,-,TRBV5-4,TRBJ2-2,CASSVMPLGLVNTGELFF,TGTGCCAGCAGCGTTATGCCACTAGGTCTCGTCAACACCGGGGAGCTGTTTTTT
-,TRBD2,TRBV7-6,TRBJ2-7,CASSLGPGTSGYEQYF,TGTGCCAGCAGCTTAGGCCCCGGGACTAGCGGTTACGAGCAGTACTTC
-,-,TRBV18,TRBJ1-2,CASSPSGDRYGYTF,TGTGCCAGCTCACCGAGTGGGGACCGTTATGGCTACACCTTC
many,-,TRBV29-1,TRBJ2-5,CSVEQPNQETQYF,TGCAGCGTTGAACAGCCCAACCAAGAGACCCAGTACTTC
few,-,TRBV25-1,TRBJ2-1,CASSDPMTRIDHEQFF,TGTGCCAGCAGTGACCCTATGACTAGGATTGACCATGAGCAGTTCTTC
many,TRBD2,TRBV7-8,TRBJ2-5,CASSLLAGARETQYF,TGTGCCAGCAGCTTATTGGCGGGAGCTCGAGAGACCCAGTACTTC
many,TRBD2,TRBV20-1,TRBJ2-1,CSARGLAASYNEQFF,TGCAGTGCTAGGGGGCTAGCGGCCTCCTACAATGAGCAGTTCTTC
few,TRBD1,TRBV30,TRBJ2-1,CAWSAPGGFYNEQFF,TGTGCCTGGAGTGCCCCAGGGGGCTTCTACAATGAGCAGTTCTTC
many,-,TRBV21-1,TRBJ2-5,CASSSSETQYF,TGTGCCAGCAGTTCCTCGGAGACCCAGTACTTC
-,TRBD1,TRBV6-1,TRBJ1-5,CASRVDRVGLFRLCQPQHF,TGTGCCAGCAGGGTGGACAGGGTGGGTTTATTCCGCCTATGTCAGCCCCAGCATTTT
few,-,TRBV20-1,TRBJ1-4,CSAISVTGWANEKLFF,TGCAGTGCTATTTCCGTTACAGGGTGGGCTAATGAAAAACTGTTTTTT
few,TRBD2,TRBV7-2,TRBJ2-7,CASSFGGGGTYEQYF,TGTGCCAGCAGCTTCGGGGGGGGCGGAACATACGAGCAGTACTTC
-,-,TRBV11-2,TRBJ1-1,CASSHTVGGTEAFF,TGTGCCAGCAGCCATACAGTTGGGGGGACTGAAGCTTTCTTT
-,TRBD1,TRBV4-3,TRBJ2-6,CASSPLGTGWTGANVLTF,TGCGCCAGCAGCCCCCTTGGGACAGGGTGGACTGGGGCCAACGTCCTGACTTTC
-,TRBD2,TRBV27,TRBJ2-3,CASSMGTSGREMADTQYF,TGTGCCAGCAGTATGGGGACTAGCGGGAGAGAGATGGCAGATACGCAGTATTTT
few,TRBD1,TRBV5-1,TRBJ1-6,CASSFRTGTVNSPLHF,TGCGCCAGCAGCTTCCGGACCGGGACAGTCAATTCACCCCTCCACTTT
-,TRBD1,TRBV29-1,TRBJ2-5,CSVGGQGQETQYF,TGCAGCGTTGGGGGACAGGGGCAAGAGACCCAGTACTTC
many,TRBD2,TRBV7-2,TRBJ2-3,CASSRSAGGHDTQYF,TGTGCCAGCAGCCGCTCGGCGGGAGGGCATGATACGCAGTATTTT
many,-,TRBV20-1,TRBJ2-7,CSASWGPPSEQYF,TGCAGTGCTAGCTGGGGCCCGCCCTCCGAGCAGTACTTC
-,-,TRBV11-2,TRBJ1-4,CASSLLVIGTVRNEKLFF,TGTGCCAGCAGCTTGCTCGTTATCGGAACAGTACGAAATGAAAAACTGTTTTTT
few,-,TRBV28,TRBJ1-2,CASSFLWGAGYTF,TGTGCCAGCAGTTTCCTTTGGGGGGCCGGCTACACCTTC
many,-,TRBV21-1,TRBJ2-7,CASIFSGYEQYF,TGTGCCAGTATCTTTAGCGGCTACGAGCAGTACTTC
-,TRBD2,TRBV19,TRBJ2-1,CASSILTGGSYNEQFF,TGTGCCAGTAGTATCCTTACGGGAGGCTCCTACAATGAGCAGTTCTTC
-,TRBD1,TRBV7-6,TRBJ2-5,CASSRGQEQETQYF,TGTGCCAGCAGCCGGGGACAGGAACAAGAGACCCAGTACTTC
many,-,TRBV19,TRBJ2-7,CASSIGGYEQYF,TGTGCCAGTAGTATAGGAGGTTACGAGCAGTACTTC
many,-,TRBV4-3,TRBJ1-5,CASSRLQGSDQPQHF,TGCGCCAGCAGCCGGCTACAGGGTAGCGATCAGCCCCAGCATTTT
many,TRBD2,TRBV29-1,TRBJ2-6,CSVEGGGSGANVLTF,TGCAGCGTTGAAGGGGGGGGCTCTGGGGCCAACGTCCTGACTTTC
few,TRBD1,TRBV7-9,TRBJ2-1,CASRPTGQGYNEQFF,TGTGCCAGCAGGCCCACCGGACAGGGTTACAATGAGCAGTTCTTC
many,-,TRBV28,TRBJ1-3,CASSLSLFSGNTIYF,TGTGCCAGCAGTTTATCGCTCTTCTCTGGAAACACCATATATTTT
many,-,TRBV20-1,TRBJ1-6,CSASPVYNSPLHF,TGCAGTGCTAGTCCCGTTTATAATTCACCCCTCCACTTT
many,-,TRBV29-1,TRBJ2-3,CSFGPSTDTQYF,TGCAGCTTTGGTCCTAGCACAGATACGCAGTATTTT
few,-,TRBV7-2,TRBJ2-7,CASSFAWGLYEQYF,TGTGCCAGCAGCTTCGCCTGGGGCCTGTACGAGCAGTACTTC
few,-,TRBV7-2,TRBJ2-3,CASSLSRASLPGDTQYF,TGTGCCAGCAGCCTAAGTAGGGCTAGCCTTCCGGGAGATACGCAGTATTTT
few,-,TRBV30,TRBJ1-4,CAWNSKGSEKLFF,TGTGCCTGGAATTCAAAGGGTTCGGAAAAACTGTTTTTT
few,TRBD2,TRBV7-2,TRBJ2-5,CASSSNRLAGVETQYF,TGTGCCAGCAGCTCGAATCGACTAGCGGGAGTGGAGACCCAGTACTTC
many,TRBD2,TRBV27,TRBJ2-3,CASSFSGRAGDTQYF,TGTGCCAGCAGTTTTAGCGGGAGGGCCGGGGATACGCAGTATTTT
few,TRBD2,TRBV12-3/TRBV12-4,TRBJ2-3,CASSLGLLAGEGDTQYF,TGTGCCAGCAGTTTAGGTTTGCTAGCGGGAGAGGGAGATACGCAGTATTTT
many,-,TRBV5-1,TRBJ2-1,CASSLVGGAVYNEQFF,TGCGCCAGCAGCTTGGTGGGCGGGGCAGTTTACAATGAGCAGTTCTTC
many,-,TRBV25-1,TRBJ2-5,CASTPGGRIQETQYF,TGTGCCAGCACCCCTGGCGGGCGAATACAAGAGACCCAGTACTTC
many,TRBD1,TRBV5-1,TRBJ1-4,CASSAGGATGNEKLFF,TGCGCCAGCAGCGCCGGGGGAGCGACAGGGAATGAAAAACTGTTTTTT
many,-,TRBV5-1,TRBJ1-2,CASSVAADYGYTF,TGCGCCAGCAGCGTCGCCGCGGACTATGGCTACACCTTC
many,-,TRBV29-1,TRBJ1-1,CSVGATEAFF,TGCAGCGTTGGGGCCACTGAAGCTTTCTTT